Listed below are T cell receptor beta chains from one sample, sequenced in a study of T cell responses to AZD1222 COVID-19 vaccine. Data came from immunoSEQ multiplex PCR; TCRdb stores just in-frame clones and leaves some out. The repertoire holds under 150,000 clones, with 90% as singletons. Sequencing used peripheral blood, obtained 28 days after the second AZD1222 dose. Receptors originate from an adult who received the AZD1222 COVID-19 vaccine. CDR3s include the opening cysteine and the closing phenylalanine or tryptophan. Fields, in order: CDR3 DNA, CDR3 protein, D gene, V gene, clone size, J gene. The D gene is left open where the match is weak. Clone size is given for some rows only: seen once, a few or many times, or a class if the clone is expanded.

CDR3nt: TGTGCCCGGGCGAGAGTGAACACTGAAGCTTTCTTT
CDR3aa: CARARVNTEAFF
d_gene: -
v_gene: TRBV30
abundance: -
j_gene: TRBJ1-1

CDR3nt: TGTGCCAGTAGTACCCTGGGAGGTAGCGGGCGCGGTAACAATGAGCAGTTCTTC
CDR3aa: CASSTLGGSGRGNNEQFF
d_gene: TRBD2
v_gene: TRBV19
abundance: -
j_gene: TRBJ2-1

CDR3nt: TGTGCCAGCAGTACGTACCAAGAGACCCAGTACTTC
CDR3aa: CASSTYQETQYF
d_gene: -
v_gene: TRBV6-6
abundance: -
j_gene: TRBJ2-5

CDR3nt: TGTGCCTGGAGCGTTGATTACACCGGGGAGCTGTTTTTT
CDR3aa: CAWSVDYTGELFF
d_gene: -
v_gene: TRBV30
abundance: once
j_gene: TRBJ2-2

CDR3nt: TGTGCCAGCAGTGGACAGCGTAGCAATCAGCCCCAGCATTTT
CDR3aa: CASSGQRSNQPQHF
d_gene: -
v_gene: TRBV2
abundance: -
j_gene: TRBJ1-5

CDR3nt: TGTGCCAGCAGCCGGGGGGGACCGACTAACTATGGCTACACCTTC
CDR3aa: CASSRGGPTNYGYTF
d_gene: -
v_gene: TRBV9
abundance: -
j_gene: TRBJ1-2

CDR3nt: TGTGCCAGCAGCGTAGTTCCAGGGAAGCCCTATGGCTACACCTTC
CDR3aa: CASSVVPGKPYGYTF
d_gene: -
v_gene: TRBV9
abundance: -
j_gene: TRBJ1-2

CDR3nt: TGTGCCAGCAGCTCAAACCCGGGACTCCTAACAGATACGCAGTATTTT
CDR3aa: CASSSNPGLLTDTQYF
d_gene: -
v_gene: TRBV7-2
abundance: -
j_gene: TRBJ2-3

CDR3nt: TGTGCCAGCAGTCAGAAAGCGGGAGGGGGGCAAGAGACCCAGTACTTC
CDR3aa: CASSQKAGGGQETQYF
d_gene: TRBD2
v_gene: TRBV7-8
abundance: -
j_gene: TRBJ2-5

CDR3nt: TGCGCCAGCAGCCAAGAGGTCACCAGGGCCTATGGCTACACCTTC
CDR3aa: CASSQEVTRAYGYTF
d_gene: -
v_gene: TRBV4-1
abundance: -
j_gene: TRBJ1-2

CDR3nt: TGTGCCAGCAGCCAAGTAGATAGGGCGGGCTACACCTTC
CDR3aa: CASSQVDRAGYTF
d_gene: -
v_gene: TRBV3-1/TRBV3-2
abundance: -
j_gene: TRBJ1-2

CDR3nt: TGTGCCAGTAGTATCAGGGGGGCTAAAAACATTCAGTACTTC
CDR3aa: CASSIRGAKNIQYF
d_gene: -
v_gene: TRBV19
abundance: -
j_gene: TRBJ2-4

CDR3nt: TGCAGTGCTAGTCTCAGCGGGAGGTTCTCCAATGAGCAGTTCTTC
CDR3aa: CSASLSGRFSNEQFF
d_gene: TRBD2
v_gene: TRBV20-1
abundance: -
j_gene: TRBJ2-1

CDR3nt: TGCGCCAGCTCGGGACAAGCCTACGAGCAGTACTTC
CDR3aa: CASSGQAYEQYF
d_gene: -
v_gene: TRBV5-1
abundance: -
j_gene: TRBJ2-7

CDR3nt: TGCAGTGGAGGTCAGCCCCAGCATTTT
CDR3aa: CSGGQPQHF
d_gene: -
v_gene: TRBV20-1
abundance: -
j_gene: TRBJ1-5

CDR3nt: TGTGCCAGCAGACTAAACACCGGGGAGCTGTTTTTT
CDR3aa: CASRLNTGELFF
d_gene: -
v_gene: TRBV14
abundance: -
j_gene: TRBJ2-2

CDR3nt: TGTGCCAGCAGTTACGCGACAGCAAAATCGAACACTGAAGCTTTCTTT
CDR3aa: CASSYATAKSNTEAFF
d_gene: -
v_gene: TRBV6-5
abundance: -
j_gene: TRBJ1-1

CDR3nt: TGTGCCAGCAGCGGTTTACAGGGAATAGGGGGCTACACCTTC
CDR3aa: CASSGLQGIGGYTF
d_gene: -
v_gene: TRBV11-2
abundance: -
j_gene: TRBJ1-2

CDR3nt: TGTGCCATCAGTGAGATGGGCTATGGCTACACCTTC
CDR3aa: CAISEMGYGYTF
d_gene: -
v_gene: TRBV10-3
abundance: -
j_gene: TRBJ1-2

CDR3nt: TGCGCCAGCAGCCAAGATCTTACAGCGGGCTACGAGCAGTACTTC
CDR3aa: CASSQDLTAGYEQYF
d_gene: -
v_gene: TRBV4-3
abundance: -
j_gene: TRBJ2-7

CDR3nt: TGTGCCAGCTCACCCGGGCGAGCGGAGACCCAGTACTTC
CDR3aa: CASSPGRAETQYF
d_gene: -
v_gene: TRBV18
abundance: -
j_gene: TRBJ2-5

CDR3nt: TGTGCCAGCAGCTGGGATAGCTCCTATAATTCACCCCTCCACTTT
CDR3aa: CASSWDSSYNSPLHF
d_gene: -
v_gene: TRBV7-2
abundance: -
j_gene: TRBJ1-6

CDR3nt: TGCGCCAGCAGCTTAACAGGGTTGGCCTACAATGAGCAGTTCTTC
CDR3aa: CASSLTGLAYNEQFF
d_gene: -
v_gene: TRBV5-1
abundance: -
j_gene: TRBJ2-1

CDR3nt: TGTGCCAGCTCACCCGGGACAGGGGTATCTGGGGCCAACGTCCTGACTTTC
CDR3aa: CASSPGTGVSGANVLTF
d_gene: TRBD1
v_gene: TRBV18
abundance: -
j_gene: TRBJ2-6

CDR3nt: TGTGCCACCAGAGCAAACAGGAACACTGAAGCTTTCTTT
CDR3aa: CATRANRNTEAFF
d_gene: -
v_gene: TRBV24-1
abundance: -
j_gene: TRBJ1-1

CDR3nt: TGTGCCACCAGTCCAGGGGTTGGTCAGCCCCAGCATTTT
CDR3aa: CATSPGVGQPQHF
d_gene: -
v_gene: TRBV24-1
abundance: -
j_gene: TRBJ1-5

CDR3nt: TGCAGCGGGGTGAGCAAGTCCTATGGCTACACCTTC
CDR3aa: CSGVSKSYGYTF
d_gene: -
v_gene: TRBV29-1
abundance: -
j_gene: TRBJ1-2

CDR3nt: TGTGCCTGGAGAAGCGGCAACTCTGGAAACACCATATATTTT
CDR3aa: CAWRSGNSGNTIYF
d_gene: -
v_gene: TRBV30
abundance: -
j_gene: TRBJ1-3

CDR3nt: TGTGCCAGCTCACCAGTGTCCAGTAGCAATCAGCCCCAGCATTTT
CDR3aa: CASSPVSSSNQPQHF
d_gene: -
v_gene: TRBV18
abundance: -
j_gene: TRBJ1-5

CDR3nt: TGTGCCACTCAAGGACAGGGGGCAGTCAATGAGCAGTTCTTC
CDR3aa: CATQGQGAVNEQFF
d_gene: TRBD1
v_gene: TRBV6-5
abundance: -
j_gene: TRBJ2-1

CDR3nt: TGTGCCAGCAGCTTAGGATCTTTGCCTGGGGCCAACGTCCTGACTTTC
CDR3aa: CASSLGSLPGANVLTF
d_gene: -
v_gene: TRBV11-2
abundance: -
j_gene: TRBJ2-6

CDR3nt: TGTGCCTGGACACAGGGGGCAAATGCTGGCTACACCTTC
CDR3aa: CAWTQGANAGYTF
d_gene: TRBD1
v_gene: TRBV30
abundance: -
j_gene: TRBJ1-2

CDR3nt: TGTGCCAGCAGCTTAATGAGAGGGAGGGCCTCCGAGTGGCAGTATTTT
CDR3aa: CASSLMRGRASEWQYF
d_gene: TRBD2
v_gene: TRBV7-2
abundance: -
j_gene: TRBJ2-3

CDR3nt: TGTGCCTGGAGTGGAGTCACCCCAGGGAAGACTGAAGCTTTCTTT
CDR3aa: CAWSGVTPGKTEAFF
d_gene: -
v_gene: TRBV30
abundance: few
j_gene: TRBJ1-1

CDR3nt: TGTGCCAGCAGCTTGGGTAGCGGGAATGTAGATACGCAGTATTTT
CDR3aa: CASSLGSGNVDTQYF
d_gene: TRBD2
v_gene: TRBV7-9
abundance: -
j_gene: TRBJ2-3

CDR3nt: TGTGCCATCAGGCGGGAGAGCGGTTCACCCCTCCACTTT
CDR3aa: CAIRRESGSPLHF
d_gene: -
v_gene: TRBV10-3
abundance: once
j_gene: TRBJ1-6

CDR3nt: TGTGCCAGCAGCCCCGGCAGGGGGATTGGAAACACCATATATTTT
CDR3aa: CASSPGRGIGNTIYF
d_gene: TRBD1
v_gene: TRBV27
abundance: -
j_gene: TRBJ1-3

CDR3nt: TGTGCCAGCAGCTTAATGGCGAGCGCGAACACCGGGGAGCTGTTTTTT
CDR3aa: CASSLMASANTGELFF
d_gene: -
v_gene: TRBV7-3
abundance: -
j_gene: TRBJ2-2

CDR3nt: TGTGCCAGCAGTTTAAATAGCGGGGGGACCGGGGAGCTGTTTTTT
CDR3aa: CASSLNSGGTGELFF
d_gene: TRBD2
v_gene: TRBV27
abundance: -
j_gene: TRBJ2-2

CDR3nt: TGTGCCAGCAGCCGCTACACAGACAGGCAGTGGTCTGAAGCTTTCTTT
CDR3aa: CASSRYTDRQWSEAFF
d_gene: -
v_gene: TRBV14
abundance: once
j_gene: TRBJ1-1

CDR3nt: TGTGCCAGCAGTTTTAGTCACGACTTGAGCTACACCTTC
CDR3aa: CASSFSHDLSYTF
d_gene: -
v_gene: TRBV27
abundance: -
j_gene: TRBJ1-2

CDR3nt: TGTGCCAGCAGCCCACAAATACAGGGGAACACTGAAGCTTTCTTT
CDR3aa: CASSPQIQGNTEAFF
d_gene: -
v_gene: TRBV9
abundance: -
j_gene: TRBJ1-1

CDR3nt: TGTGCCAGCACCTCATGGGGGGCTGAGCAGTTCTTC
CDR3aa: CASTSWGAEQFF
d_gene: -
v_gene: TRBV28
abundance: -
j_gene: TRBJ2-1

CDR3nt: TGTGCCAGCAGGTATACAGGGTCGGGATATAATTCACCCCTCCACTTT
CDR3aa: CASRYTGSGYNSPLHF
d_gene: -
v_gene: TRBV27
abundance: -
j_gene: TRBJ1-6

CDR3nt: TGCGCCAGCAGCGTAGCCGGGCAGGGGGACTTTAATTCACCCCTCCACTTT
CDR3aa: CASSVAGQGDFNSPLHF
d_gene: TRBD1
v_gene: TRBV5-1
abundance: -
j_gene: TRBJ1-6

CDR3nt: TGTGCCAGCAGCCAAGATGGGATCCTAGCCTCCTACGAGCAGTACTTC
CDR3aa: CASSQDGILASYEQYF
d_gene: -
v_gene: TRBV3-1/TRBV3-2
abundance: few
j_gene: TRBJ2-7

CDR3nt: TGTGCCAGCAGTACAGGGGGCATCGATGGCTACACCTTC
CDR3aa: CASSTGGIDGYTF
d_gene: TRBD1
v_gene: TRBV5-6
abundance: -
j_gene: TRBJ1-2

CDR3nt: TGTGCCAGCTCACCAATGGCTGCCTACGAGCAGTACTTC
CDR3aa: CASSPMAAYEQYF
d_gene: -
v_gene: TRBV18
abundance: -
j_gene: TRBJ2-7

CDR3nt: TGTGCCAGCAGCTGGGGCGGAGGGGTCGACAATCAGCCCCAGCATTTT
CDR3aa: CASSWGGGVDNQPQHF
d_gene: -
v_gene: TRBV5-6
abundance: -
j_gene: TRBJ1-5

CDR3nt: TGTGCCAGCAGCTTATCCGGGGCATACAATGAGCAGTTCTTC
CDR3aa: CASSLSGAYNEQFF
d_gene: -
v_gene: TRBV11-2
abundance: -
j_gene: TRBJ2-1

CDR3nt: TGTGCCAGCAGTTTAGCGGGAGTTGCAGATACGCAGTATTTT
CDR3aa: CASSLAGVADTQYF
d_gene: TRBD2
v_gene: TRBV3-1/TRBV3-2
abundance: -
j_gene: TRBJ2-3

CDR3nt: TGTGCCAGTAGCCTAGGGGGGCGTCAGCCCCAGCATTTT
CDR3aa: CASSLGGRQPQHF
d_gene: -
v_gene: TRBV19
abundance: -
j_gene: TRBJ1-5

CDR3nt: TGTGCCAGCAGCTCCGGACAGGGACGGCAGCCCCAGCATTTT
CDR3aa: CASSSGQGRQPQHF
d_gene: TRBD1
v_gene: TRBV7-9
abundance: -
j_gene: TRBJ1-5

CDR3nt: TGTGCCAGCAGCCCCTTCCGGAATAACTATGGCTACACCTTC
CDR3aa: CASSPFRNNYGYTF
d_gene: -
v_gene: TRBV7-2
abundance: -
j_gene: TRBJ1-2